These T cell receptor beta chains were read from a single sample in a study of control samples from healthy donors and cancer patients. Using immunoSEQ multiplex PCR, the repertoire was profiled, and TCRdb retains in-frame clones only, with some absent. The sample shows about 100,000 clones, less than 90% of them seen only once. What was sequenced was blood. The receptors shown here come from a woman aged 45-65 years in good health. The CDR3 runs from the conserved cysteine through the conserved F or W. A D gene is named only where the DNA matches it firmly. Clone size is not always given. Where it is, it says once, few, many or a class for expanded clones.

-	-	TRBV12-3/TRBV12-4	TRBJ2-4	TGTGCCAGCAGTTTCAGGTCCATAAACATTCAGTACTTC	CASSFRSINIQYF
TRBD1	-	TRBV2	TRBJ1-2	TGTGCCAGCAGGGGCGGGACAGCCAGTGCTAACTATGGCTACACCTTC	CASRGGTASANYGYTF
-	-	TRBV20-1	TRBJ1-5	TGCAGTGCTAGAGATCCCCGCACCCAGCATTTT	CSARDPRTQHF
TRBD1	-	TRBV27	TRBJ1-5	TGTGCCAGCAGTCCCGACAGGGAGGATCAGCCCCAGCATTTT	CASSPDREDQPQHF
-	-	TRBV5-5	TRBJ2-5	TGTGCCAGCAGCCTCGGTGGCGCGCCCGTCCAAGAGACCCAGTACTTC	CASSLGGAPVQETQYF
-	-	TRBV19	TRBJ2-4	TGTGCCAGTAGTACCGGCCGAGTAGGGCTAGCCAAAAACATTCAGTACTTC	CASSTGRVGLAKNIQYF
TRBD2	once	TRBV4-2	TRBJ2-1	TGTGCCAGCAGCCAACTTACTAGCGGGCTTCTATACTACAATGAGCAGTTCTTC	CASSQLTSGLLYYNEQFF
-	-	TRBV7-2	TRBJ2-7	TGTGCCAGCAGCCGAGAGATCGGGAACGAGCAGTACTTC	CASSREIGNEQYF
-	-	TRBV5-1	TRBJ2-6	TGCGCCAGCAGCCCCGGAGGCTCTGGGGCCAACGTCCTGACTTTC	CASSPGGSGANVLTF
-	-	TRBV6-5	TRBJ2-5	TGTGCCAGCCAGGTTAGCTGGGGCCAAGAGACCCAGTACTTC	CASQVSWGQETQYF
-	-	TRBV2	TRBJ1-1	TGTGCCAGCAGGCTCCTGACAGCCCTCGGGAACACTGAAGCTTTCTTT	CASRLLTALGNTEAFF
-	-	TRBV4-3	TRBJ2-1	TGCGCCAGCAGCCAAGATTCGTGGGCCCCGGACTCCTACAACGCCTACAATGAGCAGTTCTTC	CASSQDSWAPDSYNAYNEQFF
-	-	TRBV7-2	TRBJ2-2	TGTGCCAGCAGCTTAGACTGGTTAAGCGGGGAGCTGTTTTTT	CASSLDWLSGELFF
TRBD1	few	TRBV9	TRBJ1-2	TGTGCCAGCAGCGTAGACGGGACAGTTGGCTACACCTTC	CASSVDGTVGYTF
TRBD2	-	TRBV28	TRBJ2-5	TGTGCCAGCAGCGTAGTTGCGGGAGGGCCCGGGGAGACCCAGTACTTC	CASSVVAGGPGETQYF
-	-	TRBV2	TRBJ1-1	TGTGCCAGCAGTGAAGAGGGGGGGACCACTGAAGCTTTCTTT	CASSEEGGTTEAFF
TRBD2	-	TRBV9	TRBJ2-3	TGTGCCAGCAGCGTAGTTCTAGCGGATACAGATACGCAGTATTTT	CASSVVLADTDTQYF
-	-	TRBV29-1	TRBJ2-5	TGCAGCGCCAAACACGTACCCCAGGGAGAGACCCAGTACTTC	CSAKHVPQGETQYF
TRBD1	-	TRBV28	TRBJ1-1	TGTGCCAGCAGGGATAGGTCCAGGGGGTACACTGAAGCTTTCTTT	CASRDRSRGYTEAFF
-	-	TRBV5-1	TRBJ1-1	TGCGCCAGCAGCCTGGTGACAGAGAACACTGAAGCTTTCTTT	CASSLVTENTEAFF
-	-	TRBV19	TRBJ2-2	TGTGCCACCCAGGGGCAGGGGAAGACCGGGGAGCTGTTTTTT	CATQGQGKTGELFF
-	-	TRBV20-1	TRBJ2-3	TGCAGTGCTAGTGGGGCCGGCAGGTTCAACCCCAGCCAAGATACGCAGTATTTT	CSASGAGRFNPSQDTQYF
TRBD2	-	TRBV5-1	TRBJ2-1	TGCGCCAGCAGCTTGGCCCTCGGACTAGCGGGAGAGCGTCGGAACAATGAGCAGTTCTTC	CASSLALGLAGERRNNEQFF
-	-	TRBV5-4	TRBJ2-1	TGTGCCAGCAGCTCAGGCTTCAATGAGCAGTTCTTC	CASSSGFNEQFF
-	-	TRBV7-3	TRBJ2-3	TGTGCCAGCAGCCCCGCCGGGGCCGATACGCAGTATTTT	CASSPAGADTQYF
TRBD1	-	TRBV5-1	TRBJ1-2	TGCGCCAGCAGCGCGGCGGGGCAGGGGGGCGGCTACACCTTC	CASSAAGQGGGYTF
-	-	TRBV5-1	TRBJ2-5	TGCGCCAGCAGCGTTGGGTGGGAGACCCAGTACTTC	CASSVGWETQYF
-	once	TRBV5-1	TRBJ1-6	TGCGCCAGCAGCTTGGTATCCGAGAGCAATTCACCCCTCCACTTT	CASSLVSESNSPLHF
-	-	TRBV5-8	TRBJ1-2	TGTGCCAGCAGCTTGTTCACAGGGCTTTATGGCTACACCTTC	CASSLFTGLYGYTF
-	-	TRBV3-1/TRBV3-2	TRBJ2-6	TGTGCCAGTCTATCTGGGGCCAACGTCCTGACTTTC	CASLSGANVLTF
TRBD2	-	TRBV23-1	TRBJ2-1	TGCGCCAGCAGTCAAGGGCGGGAGGGCCTACACAATGAGCAGTTCTTC	CASSQGREGLHNEQFF
TRBD1	once	TRBV28	TRBJ1-5	TGTGCCAGCAGGCAAGGGACAGTTAGCAATCAGCCCCAGCATTTT	CASRQGTVSNQPQHF
-	-	TRBV6-5	TRBJ2-5	TGTGCCAGCAGTTACGGGCAGGTCAAAGAGACCCAGTACTTC	CASSYGQVKETQYF
-	-	TRBV2	TRBJ1-5	TGTGCCAGCAGGGGGGAGCGGGAAGAAAGCAATCAGCCCCAGCATTTT	CASRGEREESNQPQHF
TRBD1	-	TRBV30	TRBJ1-1	TGTGCACGAAGGTATTCAGGGGGCACTGAAGCTTTCTTT	CARRYSGGTEAFF
-	-	TRBV4-3	TRBJ2-1	TGCGCCAGCAGCCAACCCTGGGACAATAAGAGCTCCTACAATGAGCAGTTCTTC	CASSQPWDNKSSYNEQFF
-	-	TRBV15	TRBJ1-5	TGTGCCACCAGCTCCGGGGGGCCCTATCAGCCCCAGCATTTT	CATSSGGPYQPQHF
-	-	TRBV9	TRBJ2-7	TGTGCCAGCAGCACGAATGGGGGGCCAGGCGAGCAGTACTTC	CASSTNGGPGEQYF
-	-	TRBV9	TRBJ1-3	TGTGCCAGCAGCGGAGGCGACCCTAGGAGGCCTGGAAACACCATATATTTT	CASSGGDPRRPGNTIYF
TRBD1	-	TRBV3-1/TRBV3-2	TRBJ1-1	TGTGCCAGCAGCCAACGGGACAGGAACACTGAAGCTTTCTTT	CASSQRDRNTEAFF
-	-	TRBV3-1/TRBV3-2	TRBJ2-5	TGTGCCAGCAGGGAACTCCCAGGGAGTCCTACCCAGTACTTC	CASRELPGSPTQYF
-	-	TRBV7-9	TRBJ1-5	TGTGCCAGCAGCTTCTCCCCCGATCAGCCCCAGCATTTT	CASSFSPDQPQHF
-	-	TRBV5-1	TRBJ1-1	TGCGCCAGCAGCCCGGAGAGGTGGGCAGACACTGAAGCTTTCTTT	CASSPERWADTEAFF
-	-	TRBV2	TRBJ1-4	TGTGCCAGCAGAGGGGAGGTCAGGTCGCCCCGAGGGGAAAAACTGTTTTTT	CASRGEVRSPRGEKLFF
-	-	TRBV30	TRBJ1-1	TGTGCCTGGGACTGGGGACAGAACACTGAAGCTTTCTTT	CAWDWGQNTEAFF
-	-	TRBV9	TRBJ2-4	TGTGCCAGCAGCGTAGACAGCGGCAAAAACATTCAGTACTTC	CASSVDSGKNIQYF
-	-	TRBV6-1	TRBJ2-4	TGTGCCAGCAGTGAATCGGGCAGCATTCAGTACTTC	CASSESGSIQYF
-	-	TRBV3-1/TRBV3-2	TRBJ1-1	TGTGCCAGCAGCCAGACAGCAAACACTGAAGCTTTCTTT	CASSQTANTEAFF
-	-	TRBV18	TRBJ1-5	TGTGCCAGCTCACCACGGGGACCGACAGGATCTAGCAATCAGCCCCAGCATTTT	CASSPRGPTGSSNQPQHF
TRBD1	-	TRBV12-5	TRBJ2-1	TGTGCTAGTGGTTCGGGACAGGGCGAGAACAATGAGCAGTTCTTC	CASGSGQGENNEQFF
-	-	TRBV21-1	TRBJ2-1	TGTGCCAGCAGCAAAAAAGAGCGGGAGAGGTGGTTGGGGTCCTACAATGAGCAGTTCTTC	CASSKKERERWLGSYNEQFF
-	-	TRBV30	TRBJ2-4	TGTGCCTGGAGTACAGGCGCGGGGTCAGACATTCAGTACTTC	CAWSTGAGSDIQYF